Below, 14 T cell receptor beta chains from the same sample are listed, as sequenced in a study of blood T cell repertoires in COVID-19. TCRdb keeps only in-frame clones here, not all; method: immunoSEQ multiplex PCR. Here the sample spans 100,000 or so clones, approximately 81% being singletons. Sequenced: peripheral blood. Source of these receptors: an older man with acute or convalescent COVID-19.

This clone was observed a single time. The rearrangement uses TRBV9 and TRBJ1-4; no clear D. Germline V gene sequence: CDR1 SGDLS, CDR2 YYNGEE. This CDR3 is 15 amino acids long. V gave up 1 base and J gave up 8 bases, with 15 bases separating them. Written as DNA, the CDR3 is TGTGCCAGCAGCGTACAGGTCGGACTTTCAGAAAAACTGTTTTTT. This sequence encodes CASSVQVGLSEKLFF. Full variable domain (missing parts from reference TRBV9 and TRBJ1-4): DSGVTQTPKHLITATGQRVTLRCSPRSGDLSVYWYQQSLDQGLQFLIQYYNGEERAKGNILERFSAQQFPDLHSELNLSSLELGDSALYFCASSVQVGLSEKLFFGSGTQLSVL.

The chain uses TRBV18 and TRBJ1-4; D might be TRBD1 (6 bases). Trimming took 5 bases from V and 0 from J, leaving 13 bases between them. Germline V gene lookup returns CDR1 KGHSH and CDR2 LQKENI. This CDR3 is 16 amino acids long. CDR3 loop: CASSFPGQATNEKLFF. In DNA, the CDR3 is TGTGCCAGCTCATTCCCGGGACAAGCAACTAATGAAAAACTGTTTTTT.

The rearrangement links TRBV14 to TRBJ1-1; D might be TRBD1 (5 bases). The CDR3 is made up of 15 amino acids. CDR1 is SGHDN, CDR2 FVKESK, per germline. Trimming shortened V by 0 bases and J by 0 bases, and 8 bases separated the two germline ends. In DNA, the CDR3 is TGTGCCAGCAGCCAAGATCACAGGTTGAACACTGAAGCTTTCTTT. Translating it yields CASSQDHRLNTEAFF.

This chain joins TRBV20-1 and TRBJ2-1, with 7 nucleotides matching TRBD2. The CDR3 runs 16 residues. Losses at the gene ends were 3 bases for V and 3 bases for J; bases not matched to a gene: 11. Germline V CDR1 and CDR2: DFQATT, SNEGSKA (reference sequence). The CDR3: CSASTASGNLYNEQFF. In nucleotides, the CDR3 is TGCAGTGCTAGTACGGCAAGCGGGAATCTCTACAATGAGCAGTTCTTC.

The rearrangement links TRBV30 to TRBJ1-2; 8 positions agree with TRBD1. The CDR3 length is 11 residues. After removal of 3 bases from V and 6 bases from J, the junction contained 0 bases not matched to a gene. Germline V gene sequence: CDR1 GTSNPN, CDR2 SVGIG (reference sequence). Here the CDR3 reads CAWRQGDGYTF. CDR3 coding DNA: TGTGCCTGGAGACAGGGGGATGGCTACACCTTC.

DNA for the CDR3: TGCGCCAGCAGCCGAGGGACTAGCGGCTCCTACGAGCAGTACTTC. It encodes CASSRGTSGSYEQYF. This chain uses TRBV4-3 with TRBJ2-7, with TRBD2 matching over 11 bases. Germline CDR1 and CDR2: LGHNA and YSLEER. The CDR3 is made up of 15 amino acids. Unmatched junction bases numbered 2, after V lost 4 bases and J lost 0 bases.

The genes are TRBV3-1 (or the pseudogene TRBV3-2) and TRBJ1-3, with D possibly TRBD1 on 5 matching bases. Germline assignment: CDR1 LGHDT and CDR2 YNNKEL (reference sequence). CDR3 length: 16 amino acids. Trimming took 1 base from V and 0 from J, leaving 10 bases between them. CDR3 protein: CASSQGWGSSGNTIYF. The CDR3 DNA is TGTGCCAGCAGCCAAGGATGGGGCTCCTCTGGAAACACCATATATTTT.

V gene TRBV7-6 combines with J gene TRBJ2-5, with 8 bases lining up with TRBD2. V lost 1 base, J lost 1 base, and 5 bases stayed unmatched. Germline CDR1 is SGHVS and CDR2 is FNYEAQ. This CDR3 is built from 16 residues. CDR3 loop: CASSLGVAGGQETQYF. In nucleotides, the CDR3 is TGTGCCAGCAGCTTAGGGGTGGCGGGGGGCCAAGAGACCCAGTACTTC.

The CDR3 sequence is CASSPAGGIYGYTF. The CDR3 coding sequence is TGTGCCAGCAGCCCCGCAGGGGGTATCTATGGCTACACCTTC. The V gene is TRBV7-2, the J gene TRBJ1-2, with 7 bases lining up with TRBD1. Germline V gene lookup returns CDR1 SGHTA and CDR2 FQGNSA. The CDR3 is 14 amino acids. With V trimmed by 5 bases and J by 4 bases, 7 bases remained unmatched. The full variable domain, with the rest looked up from reference TRBV7-2 and TRBJ1-2, is GAGVSQSPSNKVTEKGKDVELRCDPISGHTALYWYRQSLGQGLEFLIYFQGNSAPDKSGLPSDRFSAERTGGSVSTLTIQRTQQEDSAVYLCASSPAGGIYGYTFGSGTRLTVV.

This clone occurred a few times. The J gene is TRBJ2-1, the V gene TRBV19; 9 bases are shared with TRBD2. The CDR3 spans 17 residues. Germline CDR1 and CDR2: LNHDA and SQIVND (reference sequence). J was trimmed by 0 bases and V by 2 bases; bases with no gene match: 5. In DNA, the CDR3 is TGTGCCAGTAGTATAACCCTTAGCGGGAGCTCCTACAATGAGCAGTTCTTC. It encodes CASSITLSGSSYNEQFF.

The V call is TRBV19, the J call TRBJ1-5; TRBD1 might be the D (5 bases). The CDR3 length is 14 residues. CDR1 is LNHDA, CDR2 SQIVND, per germline (reference sequence). V lost 6 bases, J lost 0 bases, and 9 bases lay in between. CDR3 loop: CASRTTGSNQPQHF. CDR3 DNA: TGTGCCAGTAGAACTACAGGTAGCAATCAGCCCCAGCATTTT.

V and J are TRBV11-3 and TRBJ2-7; 8 positions match TRBD2. Germline-derived CDR1 and CDR2 are SGHNT and YENEEA. This CDR3 is built from 12 residues. J lost 7 bases, V lost 2 bases, and 1 base had no gene match. The CDR3 loop reads CASSLRGGEQYF. CDR3 nucleotides: TGTGCCAGCAGCTTACGGGGGGGAGAGCAGTACTTC. Drawing the rest from reference TRBV11-3 and TRBJ2-7, the complete variable domain is EAGVVQSPRYKIIEKKQPVAFWCNPISGHNTLYWYLQNLGQGPELLIRYENEEAVDDSQLPKDRFSAERLKGVDSTLKIQPAELGDSAVYLCASSLRGGEQYFGPGTRLTVT.

The rearrangement links TRBV19 to TRBJ2-5; 11 positions agree with TRBD1. Germline CDR1 is LNHDA and CDR2 is SQIVND (reference sequence). The CDR3 totals 13 residues. Trimming took 4 bases from V and 10 from J; bases not matched to a gene: 5. The CDR3 loop is CASSSRDRGNQYF. CDR3 nucleotides: TGTGCCAGTAGTAGCCGGGACAGGGGGAACCAGTACTTC.

This clone was seen just once. The genes are TRBV24-1 and TRBJ1-2, with TRBD1 as a possible D gene (5 bases). Germline-derived CDR1 and CDR2 are KGHDR and SFDVKD. The CDR3 covers 13 residues. The germline V and J ends were trimmed by 9 bases and 8 bases, with 18 bases remaining between them. The DNA of the CDR3 is TGTGCCACCCATCCCGGGGGAAGTGCGGGCTACACCTTC. Protein: CATHPGGSAGYTF.